This T cell receptor (beta chain) appears in the sequencing data of a study of cytomegalovirus exposure and HLA in healthy donors. Findings and limits, study-wide: Analysis was carried out at a later point, and it linked a missense DCLRE1C variant to TCR beta V- and J-gene trimming.

The CDR3 loop spans 13 amino acids. Germline V gene data show CDR1 as SGHTA and CDR2 as FQGNSA. V lost 2 bases and J 6 bases, leaving 9 bases between the germline ends. A note on this clone: No antigen is known for it.

The PCR was carried out with 60 Vbeta primers and 13 Jbeta primers. Produced via immunoSEQ multiplex PCR; TCRdb's table is partial and in-frame only. The sample has some 110,000 clones; under 85% are singletons. The source of this sequence is a man aged 18-30 years in good health and CMV-seronegative. Specimen: PBMCs. The chain employs TRBV7-2 and TRBJ2-3, with D tentatively TRBD2 (6 bases). The CDR3 protein is CASSLWDLDTQYF. The DNA of the CDR3 is TGTGCCAGCAGCTTATGGGACTTGGATACGCAGTATTTT.